This T cell receptor (beta chain) was documented in a study of hypomethylating agent response in myelodysplastic syndrome. No T-cell subset sorting was done; bone marrow was analyzed in bulk. Regarding this clone: Antigen: not known.

Broader study findings: The MDS versus healthy comparison may be affected by non-age-matched controls.

In the original processing: Of about 150,000 unique clonotypes, 1.5% to 2% were previously reported viral-epitope-specific in VDJdb. Clones were read by immunoSEQ multiplex PCR, and TCRdb kept only the in-frame ones, dropping some. D and trimming come from the DNA, and the V and J calls and clone size come from that table. The repertoire has about 5,700 clones, approximately 82% of them found once; the top ten carry under 14%. J lost 4 bases, V lost 10 bases, and 15 bases had no gene match. The length of the CDR3 is 15 residues. Germline V CDR1 and CDR2: KGHSH, LQKENI. The starting material was bone marrow, obtained before or after starting hypomethylating agent treatment for myelodysplastic syndrome (not recorded which). The chain joins TRBV18 to TRBJ1-1; TRBD1 matches at 7 bases. This receptor was taken from a human donor with myelodysplastic syndrome. The CDR3: CATQTGYIKSTEAFF. Here the CDR3 DNA reads TGTGCCACACAGACAGGGTACATTAAAAGCACTGAAGCTTTCTTT.